This T cell receptor (beta chain) was sequenced during a study of blood T cell repertoires in COVID-19. Study summary: The analysed material was cDNA or gDNA that came from T cells, B-cell-depleted T cells, or PBMCs.

In the authors' methods: How many nucleated cells were present was estimated from reference gene primer amplification. The repertoire was sequenced with immunoSEQ multiplex PCR; TCRdb's copy has only in-frame clones and lacks some. D and trimming were read from the DNA, whereas the V and J calls and clone size are those reported in that table. The sample lists roughly 72,000 clones; around nine tenths were seen once. The CDR3 has 14 residues. The germline V gene encodes CDR1 KGHSH and CDR2 LQKENI. Trimming took 4 bases from V and 6 from J; bases not matched to a gene: 3. The clonotype originates from a human donor in a cohort sampled during active COVID-19. The chain carries TRBV18 and TRBJ1-6; 7 bases line up with TRBD1. The material sequenced was peripheral blood. The DNA of the CDR3 is TGTGCCAGCTCACTGGCAGGGGGTAATTCACCCCTCCACTTT. It yields the protein CASSLAGGNSPLHF.